The 16 T cell receptor beta chains below come from one sample, sequenced in a study of blood T cell repertoires in COVID-19. Generated by immunoSEQ multiplex PCR, the TCRdb table keeps only in-frame clones and is missing some. The sample lists a few hundred thousand clones, approximately 85% occurring once. What was sequenced was PBMCs or T cells enriched from blood (not recorded which). These receptor sequences come from a woman aged 45-59 years who had been exposed to COVID-19.

The J gene is TRBJ2-7, the V gene TRBV5-6; weak D call: TRBD1 (5 bases). This CDR3 region has 14 residues. V lost 0 bases and J lost 3, with 10 bases in between. CDR1 and CDR2 (germline): SGHDT, YYEEEE. DNA of the CDR3: TGTGCCAGCAGCTTGGACAGGTTAATCTACGAGCAGTACTTC. This codes for CASSLDRLIYEQYF.

This rearrangement joins TRBV10-1 to TRBJ1-2; D remains unclear. Germline V gene lookup returns CDR1 WNHNN and CDR2 SYGVQD (reference sequence). Between the trimmed V and J ends, which lost 9 bases and 4 bases, there was a span of 15 bases. The CDR3 has 13 amino acids. The CDR3 loop is CASQLRLGYGYTF. As DNA, the CDR3 is TGCGCCAGTCAGCTGCGTCTAGGCTATGGCTACACCTTC.

The rearrangement joins TRBV10-3 to TRBJ1-1, with 7 bases identical to TRBD1. The CDR3 runs to 14 residues. Germline assignment: CDR1 ENHRY and CDR2 SYGVKD. V dropped 6 bases and J dropped 1; count of bases not matched to a gene: 5. CDR3: CAIRGTARNTEAFF. The CDR3 nucleotides read TGTGCCATCAGAGGGACAGCTCGGAACACTGAAGCTTTCTTT.

DNA of the CDR3: TGTGCCAGCAGCCCCTCAGGGGGAGCAGGCCTAGCGGGGGGGAATGAGCAGTTCTTC. Encoded protein: CASSPSGGAGLAGGNEQFF. This chain uses TRBV5-5 with TRBJ2-1; TRBD2 agrees at 12 bases. The CDR3 sequence is 19 residues long. V trimming: 4 bases; J trimming: 7 bases; junction bases outside the gene matches: 18. Germline V gene data show CDR1 as SGHKS and CDR2 as YYEKEE (reference sequence).

The chain carries TRBV19 and TRBJ2-5; TRBD2 agrees at 9 bases. V was pared by 7 bases and J by 5 bases, with 8 bases of the junction left unmatched. Per germline, CDR1 LNHDA and CDR2 SQIVND (reference sequence). CDR3 length equals 14 residues. In DNA form, the CDR3 reads TGTGCCAGTAACGCGGGGGGGCTGAAGGAGACCCAGTACTTC. Translation gives CASNAGGLKETQYF.

The CDR3 reads CASSQEQSNQPQHF. The CDR3 DNA reads TGTGCCAGCAGCCAGGAACAGTCTAATCAGCCCCAGCATTTT. The genes are TRBV3-1 (or the pseudogene TRBV3-2) and TRBJ1-5, with D uncertain. The CDR3 extends over 14 amino acids. Germline CDR1 and CDR2: LGHDT and YNNKEL (reference sequence). V gave up 3 bases and J gave up 4 bases, with 10 bases separating them.

The chain couples TRBV5-8 to TRBJ2-3, with 9 positions matching TRBD1. Germline V gene lookup returns CDR1 SGHTS and CDR2 YDEGEE. The length of the CDR3 is 16 residues. J lost 0 bases, V lost 6 bases, and 8 bases had no gene match. The CDR3 nucleotides read TGTGCCAGCACACCTGGACAGGGGAGAAGCACAGATACGCAGTATTTT. Amino acid sequence: CASTPGQGRSTDTQYF.

This chain links TRBV18 with TRBJ1-5, with 8 nucleotides matching TRBD1. CDR1 KGHSH and CDR2 LQKENI come from the germline V gene. There are 13 residues in the CDR3. V dropped 4 bases and J dropped 6; count of bases not matched to a gene: 2. In DNA, the CDR3 is TGTGCCAGCTCACGGACAGGGCCTCAGCCCCAGCATTTT. This translates into CASSRTGPQPQHF. Full variable domain (missing parts from reference TRBV18 and TRBJ1-5): NAGVMQNPRHLVRRRGQEARLRCSPMKGHSHVYWYRQLPEEGLKFMVYLQKENIIDESGMPKERFSAEFPKEGPSILRIQQVVRGDSAAYFCASSRTGPQPQHFGDGTRLSIL.

The chain uses TRBV19 and TRBJ2-2, with D tentatively TRBD2 (6 bases). Deletions cut 10 bases from V and 1 base from J, with 13 bases between. The CDR3 spans 14 residues. Germline V gene lookup returns CDR1 LNHDA and CDR2 SQIVND (reference sequence). In DNA form, the CDR3 reads TGTGCCATCAAGGAGGGAGGGAACACCGGGGAGCTGTTTTTT. Protein product: CAIKEGGNTGELFF.

V and J are TRBV6-2 or TRBV6-3 and TRBJ1-2; D is uncertain. Germline V CDR1 and CDR2: MNHEY, SVGEGT. V shed 4 bases and J shed 8 bases, with 14 bases lying between them. The CDR3 is 13 residues long. CDR3 nucleotide sequence: TGTGCCAGCAGTTTATCCGAGGCTAGGGGCTACACCTTC. Protein: CASSLSEARGYTF.

This clone appeared a single time. V gene TRBV27 combines with J gene TRBJ2-3; perhaps TRBD1 as D (6 bases). The CDR3 consists of 17 residues. Trimming stripped 0 bases from V and 0 bases from J, with 13 bases between. Germline lookup yields CDR1 MNHEY and CDR2 SMNVEV (reference sequence). CDR3 DNA: TGTGCCAGCAGTTTATCGATAGGGGGATCTAGCACAGATACGCAGTATTTT. Translating gives CASSLSIGGSSTDTQYF.

The chain joins TRBV2 to TRBJ2-7; D is perhaps TRBD1 (5 bases). The V end lost 4 bases, the J end lost 3 bases, and 22 bases lay between the germline ends. The length of the CDR3 is 17 residues. Germline lookup yields CDR1 SNHLY and CDR2 FYNNEI. The CDR3 loop is CASSVSGRLSWVYEQYF. For the CDR3, the DNA is TGTGCCAGCAGTGTATCAGGGCGCCTATCTTGGGTCTACGAGCAGTACTTC.

V gene TRBV28 combines with J gene TRBJ1-2, with D perhaps matching TRBD1 (5 bases). The CDR3 totals 13 residues. V lost 8 bases, J lost 4 bases, and 14 bases lay in between. Germline CDR1 reads MDHEN; CDR2 reads SYDVKM. CDR3 sequence reads: CASSSGTPYGYTF. The DNA of the CDR3 is TGTGCCAGCTCATCCGGGACTCCCTATGGCTACACCTTC.

The count of this clone is one. The rearrangement uses TRBV6-5 and TRBJ1-1; D gene unclear. The CDR3 sequence is 12 residues long. Germline loops: CDR1 MNHEY, CDR2 SVGAGI. V was pared by 4 bases and J by 4 bases, with 7 bases between. CDR3 loop: CASSSRITEAFF. CDR3 nucleotides: TGTGCCAGCAGTTCCAGAATCACTGAAGCTTTCTTT.

J is TRBJ1-2 and V is TRBV7-2; D not resolved. The CDR3 is 13 residues long. Trimming removed 1 base from V and 8 bases from J, with 11 bases in between. CDR1 SGHTA and CDR2 FQGNSA come from the germline V gene. The CDR3 protein is CASSLGLMGGYTF. CDR3 nucleotide sequence: TGTGCCAGCAGCTTAGGCCTGATGGGCGGCTACACCTTC.

The chain has TRBV28 and TRBJ1-2, with D possibly being TRBD1 (5 bases). Trimming removed 6 bases from V and 0 bases from J, with 8 bases in between. Germline V gives CDR1 MDHEN, CDR2 SYDVKM. The CDR3 extends over 13 amino acids. CDR3 nucleotide sequence: TGTGCCAGCAGCCTGACAGCTAACTATGGCTACACCTTC. Amino acids: CASSLTANYGYTF.